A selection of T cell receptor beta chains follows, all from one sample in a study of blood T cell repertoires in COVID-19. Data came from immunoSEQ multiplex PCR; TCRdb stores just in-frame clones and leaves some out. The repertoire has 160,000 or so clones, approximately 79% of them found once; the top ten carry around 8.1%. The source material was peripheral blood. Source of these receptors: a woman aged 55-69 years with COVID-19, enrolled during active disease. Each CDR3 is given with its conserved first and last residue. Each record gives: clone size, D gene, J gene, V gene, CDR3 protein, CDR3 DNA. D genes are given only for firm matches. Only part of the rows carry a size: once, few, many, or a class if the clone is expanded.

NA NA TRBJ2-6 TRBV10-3 CAISDPVQGSGANVLTF TGTGCCATCAGTGACCCCGTACAGGGCTCTGGGGCCAACGTCCTGACTTTC
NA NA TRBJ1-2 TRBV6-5 CASSYSLGNGGYTF TGTGCCAGCAGTTATTCCTTGGGCAATGGAGGCTACACCTTC
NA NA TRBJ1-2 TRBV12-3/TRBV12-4 CASSLAGLHGYTF TGTGCCAGCAGTTTGGCAGGACTCCATGGCTACACCTTC
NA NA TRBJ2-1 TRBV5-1 CASSLGLSQNEQFF TGCGCCAGCAGCCTCGGACTTTCGCAGAATGAGCAGTTCTTC
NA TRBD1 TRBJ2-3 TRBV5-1 CASSPGDRYTDTQYF TGCGCCAGCAGCCCCGGGGACAGGTACACAGATACGCAGTATTTT
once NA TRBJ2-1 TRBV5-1 CASSLDGAAYNEQFF TGCGCCAGCAGCTTGGATGGGGCAGCCTACAATGAGCAGTTCTTC
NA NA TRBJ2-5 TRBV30 CAWSVERVGETQYF TGTGCCTGGAGTGTAGAGAGGGTAGGAGAGACCCAGTACTTC
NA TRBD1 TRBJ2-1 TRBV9 CASSPDRVSANEQFF TGTGCCAGCAGCCCCGACAGGGTCTCCGCCAATGAGCAGTTCTTC
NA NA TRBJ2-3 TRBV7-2 CASSADRDTQYF TGTGCCAGCAGCGCGGACAGAGATACGCAGTATTTT
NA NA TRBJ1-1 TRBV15 CATSRMQGITFF TGTGCCACCAGCAGAATGCAGGGGATTACTTTCTTT
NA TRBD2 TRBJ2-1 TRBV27 CASSSPPGLAGGVNEQFF TGTGCCAGCAGTTCCCCCCCCGGACTAGCGGGGGGGGTAAATGAGCAGTTCTTC
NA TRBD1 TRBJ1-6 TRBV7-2 CASSSTGVASPLHF TGTGCCAGCAGCTCGACAGGGGTGGCTTCACCCCTCCACTTT
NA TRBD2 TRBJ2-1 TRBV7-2 CASSLGLAVGNEQFF TGTGCCAGCAGCCTAGGGCTAGCGGTTGGCAATGAGCAGTTCTTC
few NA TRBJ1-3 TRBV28 CASSSPVSLSGNTIYF TGTGCCAGCAGTTCCCCGGTGTCGCTCTCTGGAAACACCATATATTTT
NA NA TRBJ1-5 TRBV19 CASSIPQTQGPNQPQHF TGTGCCAGTAGTATACCCCAAACCCAGGGTCCCAATCAGCCCCAGCATTTT
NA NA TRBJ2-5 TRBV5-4 CASSLQGVGETQYF TGTGCCAGCAGCTTACAGGGTGTTGGGGAGACCCAGTACTTC